Sequencing of this TCR beta chain was carried out in a study of beta chain features in type 1 diabetes. Whole-study results and caveats: Moderate but significant shortening of TCRB CDR3s was recorded in all four CD4+ subsets from Type 1 diabetes patients.

Of the isolated RNA, all was reverse transcribed, and so the sequenced material was expressed TCRB transcripts. An average about 3.6 million reads came from naive, central memory and regulatory T cell samples. Some clones are missing from TCRdb's copy, which holds only in-frame ones; the method was immunoSEQ multiplex PCR. The sample yields approximately 730,000 clones, roughly 13% seen once. Sorted cells reached over 98% purity in every population. This clone was observed a few times. The antigen is unknown. Sequences were obtained from naive CD4+ T cells from blood. The receptor comes from a man between 18 and 35 years old with type 1 diabetes.

In nucleotides, the CDR3 is TGTGCCTGGAAGGGGGCCCCAGATACGCAGTATTTT. Amino acids: CAWKGAPDTQYF. The rearrangement uses TRBV30 and TRBJ2-3; 7 bases are shared with TRBD1. This CDR3 comprises 12 residues. Germline CDR1 GTSNPN, CDR2 SVGIG (reference sequence). V was clipped by 4 bases and J by 4 bases; unmatched bases: 2.